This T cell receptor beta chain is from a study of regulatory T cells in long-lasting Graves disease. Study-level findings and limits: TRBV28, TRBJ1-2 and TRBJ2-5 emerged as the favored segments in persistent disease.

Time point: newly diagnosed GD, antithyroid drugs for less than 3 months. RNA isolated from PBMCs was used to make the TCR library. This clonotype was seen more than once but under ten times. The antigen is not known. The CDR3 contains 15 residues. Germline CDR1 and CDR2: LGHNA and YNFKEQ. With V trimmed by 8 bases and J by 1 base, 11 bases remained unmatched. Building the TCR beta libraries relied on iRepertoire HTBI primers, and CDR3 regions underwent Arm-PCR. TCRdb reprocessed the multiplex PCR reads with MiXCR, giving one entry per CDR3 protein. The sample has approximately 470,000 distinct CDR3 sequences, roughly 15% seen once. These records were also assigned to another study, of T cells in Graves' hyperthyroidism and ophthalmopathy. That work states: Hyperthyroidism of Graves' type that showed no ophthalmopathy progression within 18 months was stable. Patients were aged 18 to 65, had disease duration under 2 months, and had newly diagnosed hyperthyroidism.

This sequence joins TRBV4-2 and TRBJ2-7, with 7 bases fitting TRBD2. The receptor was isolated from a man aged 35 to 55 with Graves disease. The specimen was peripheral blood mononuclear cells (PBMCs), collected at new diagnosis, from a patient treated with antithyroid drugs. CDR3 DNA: TGTGCCAGCGCCTTGGGGGGGACTGAGTCCTACGAGCAGTACTTC. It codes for CASALGGTESYEQYF.